These 2 T cell receptor beta chains were all obtained from the same sample, sequenced in a study of T cell clonality in common variable immunodeficiency. Clones were read by immunoSEQ multiplex PCR, and TCRdb kept only the in-frame ones, dropping some. Observed in the sample are about 52,000 clones, none of them singletons. The specimen was peripheral blood mononuclear cells. These TCRs come from a person aged 18 to 75 in good health.

This clone was observed many times. The read terminates 3 residues ahead of where the CDR3 ends, so the germline J gene completes it. The rearrangement joins TRBV7-2 to TRBJ1-1; unclear D gene. Germline lookup yields CDR1 SGHTA and CDR2 FQGNSA. Trimming cost V 1 base and J 4 bases, with 7 bases left between them. The CDR3 is 13 residues long. CDR3: CASSLGQATEAFF. The part of the CDR3 DNA that was read is TGTGCCAGCAGCTTAGGGCAGGCCACTGAA.

This clone was counted ten times or more. Sequencing ends 3 residues short of the CDR3 end; the germline J gene provides the rest. The chain couples TRBV20-1 to TRBJ2-2; no clear D. This CDR3 comprises 15 residues. Germline CDR1 and CDR2: DFQATT and SNEGSKA (reference sequence). CDR3 DNA (partial): TGCAGTGCCGTAAAAAATCATTATAGAAATGAAAAG. It codes for CSAVKNHYRNEK. The CDR3 in full is CSAVKNHYRNEKLFF.